A selection of T cell receptor beta chains follows, all from one sample in a study of OX40 agonist ivuxolimab in advanced cancers. The assay was immunoSEQ multiplex PCR, and TCRdb's table has in-frame clones only and misses some. The data contain 40,000 to 60,000 clones, about 88% of them singletons. The source was CD4+ or CD8+ T cells sorted from blood, collected in a trial of the OX40 agonist ivuxolimab. The source is an adult with an advanced solid tumor such as melanoma, head and neck, liver or kidney cancer. Both conserved end residues are part of each CDR3.

j_call: TRBJ2-1; v_call: TRBV19; cdr3_aa: CASSRTVSSEQFF
j_call: TRBJ2-7; v_call: TRBV6-7; cdr3_aa: CAKSCPTGVGSEQYF
j_call: TRBJ2-1; v_call: TRBV7-3; cdr3_aa: CASGVSSYNEQFF
j_call: TRBJ2-3; v_call: TRBV5-4; cdr3_aa: CAGGLESTDTQYF
j_call: TRBJ1-2; v_call: TRBV6-5; cdr3_aa: CASSPTGGPYYGYTF
j_call: TRBJ1-1; v_call: TRBV29-1; cdr3_aa: CSASGRGNAFF
j_call: TRBJ2-2; v_call: TRBV9; cdr3_aa: CASSARTGKAGELFF
j_call: TRBJ1-1; v_call: TRBV9; cdr3_aa: CASSVGRVKNTEAFF
j_call: TRBJ2-3; v_call: TRBV18; cdr3_aa: CASSRDTTDTQYF
j_call: TRBJ1-1; v_call: TRBV21-1; cdr3_aa: CASSKWEDSRNTEAFF
j_call: TRBJ1-5; v_call: TRBV19; cdr3_aa: CASNKGPNQPQHF
j_call: TRBJ1-5; v_call: TRBV12-2; cdr3_aa: CASRLATRDPEEQPQHF
j_call: TRBJ2-7; v_call: TRBV10-3; cdr3_aa: CAIRQVNYEQYF
j_call: TRBJ1-6; v_call: TRBV4-2; cdr3_aa: CASSQDLREFSPLHF
j_call: TRBJ1-5; v_call: TRBV19; cdr3_aa: CASSIHPGDNQPQHF
j_call: TRBJ1-3; v_call: TRBV5-6; cdr3_aa: CASSSDRGLSGNTIYF
j_call: TRBJ2-5; v_call: TRBV9; cdr3_aa: CASSVASRAQETQYF
j_call: TRBJ1-2; v_call: TRBV28; cdr3_aa: CASRTTVRYGYTF
j_call: TRBJ2-3; v_call: TRBV9; cdr3_aa: CASSVEGRGDTQYF
j_call: TRBJ1-4; v_call: TRBV10-3; cdr3_aa: CAISDGGEKLFF
j_call: TRBJ1-2; v_call: TRBV10-3; cdr3_aa: CAISLGTKDTNYGYTF
j_call: TRBJ2-1; v_call: TRBV5-1; cdr3_aa: CASSSTSGAYNEQFF
j_call: TRBJ1-5; v_call: TRBV10-3; cdr3_aa: CAISETRTGGNQPQHF
j_call: TRBJ2-1; v_call: TRBV14; cdr3_aa: CASSHRTREFF
j_call: TRBJ2-3; v_call: TRBV19; cdr3_aa: CASRETSGDTDTQYF
j_call: TRBJ2-2; v_call: TRBV7-9; cdr3_aa: CASSLGGLAGRRTGELFF
j_call: TRBJ2-5; v_call: TRBV15; cdr3_aa: CATSRDHQETQYF
j_call: TRBJ2-1; v_call: TRBV18; cdr3_aa: CASSGIGTTSYNEQFF
j_call: TRBJ2-2; v_call: TRBV7-9; cdr3_aa: CASSNAGELFF
j_call: TRBJ1-4; v_call: TRBV7-8; cdr3_aa: CASSPGTGINEKLFF
j_call: TRBJ2-7; v_call: TRBV11-2; cdr3_aa: CASSLAGRSSGYYEQYF
j_call: TRBJ2-7; v_call: TRBV11-2; cdr3_aa: CASSLTGTYEQYF
j_call: -; v_call: TRBV29-1; cdr3_aa: CSVRQGAGEQYF
j_call: TRBJ2-3; v_call: TRBV19; cdr3_aa: CASSSGSSTDTQYF
j_call: TRBJ1-4; v_call: TRBV30; cdr3_aa: CAWSRTGTVNEKLFF
j_call: TRBJ2-2; v_call: TRBV6-6; cdr3_aa: CASSLNTGELFF